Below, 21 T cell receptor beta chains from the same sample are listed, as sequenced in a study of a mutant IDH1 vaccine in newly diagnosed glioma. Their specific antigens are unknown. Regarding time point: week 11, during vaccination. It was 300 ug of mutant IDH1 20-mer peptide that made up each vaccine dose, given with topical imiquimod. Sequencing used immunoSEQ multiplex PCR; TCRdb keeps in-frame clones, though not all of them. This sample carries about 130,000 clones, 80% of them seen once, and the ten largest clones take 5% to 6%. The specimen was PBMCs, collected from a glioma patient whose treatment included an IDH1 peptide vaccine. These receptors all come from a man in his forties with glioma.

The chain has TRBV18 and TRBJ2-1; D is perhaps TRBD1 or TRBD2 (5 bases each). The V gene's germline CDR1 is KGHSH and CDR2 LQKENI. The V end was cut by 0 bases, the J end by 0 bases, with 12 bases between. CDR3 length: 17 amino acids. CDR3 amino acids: CASSPPGVGSSYNEQFF. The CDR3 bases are TGTGCCAGCTCACCACCGGGGGTGGGAAGCTCCTACAATGAGCAGTTCTTC.

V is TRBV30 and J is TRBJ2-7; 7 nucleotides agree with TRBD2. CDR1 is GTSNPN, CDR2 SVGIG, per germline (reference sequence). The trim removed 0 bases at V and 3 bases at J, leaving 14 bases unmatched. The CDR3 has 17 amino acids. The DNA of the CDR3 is TGTGCCTGGAGTGTACCACCTCCAAGGACTAGAGTCTACGAGCAGTACTTC. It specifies CAWSVPPPRTRVYEQYF.

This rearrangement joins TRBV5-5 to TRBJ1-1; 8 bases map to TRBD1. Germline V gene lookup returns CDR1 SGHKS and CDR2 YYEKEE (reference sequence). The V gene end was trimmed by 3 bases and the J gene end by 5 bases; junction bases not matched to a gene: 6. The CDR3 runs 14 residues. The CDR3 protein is CASSSTRGHTEAFF. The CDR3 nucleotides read TGTGCCAGCAGCTCAACCAGGGGGCATACTGAAGCTTTCTTT.

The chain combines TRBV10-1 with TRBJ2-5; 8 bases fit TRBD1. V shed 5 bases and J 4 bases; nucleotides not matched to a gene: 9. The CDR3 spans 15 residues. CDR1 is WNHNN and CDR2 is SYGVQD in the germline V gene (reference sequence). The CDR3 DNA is TGCGCCAGCAGTCGTGGACAGGGTGTTTCAGAGACCCAGTACTTC. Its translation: CASSRGQGVSETQYF.

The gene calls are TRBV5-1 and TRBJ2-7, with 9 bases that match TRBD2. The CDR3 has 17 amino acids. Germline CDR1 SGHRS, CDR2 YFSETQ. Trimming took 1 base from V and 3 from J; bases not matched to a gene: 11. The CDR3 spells CASSLRRGGPNGYEQYF. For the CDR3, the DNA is TGCGCCAGCAGCTTGAGGCGGGGGGGCCCAAACGGCTACGAGCAGTACTTC.

CDR3 sequence reads: CASSQADSARSPQHF. The CDR3 coding sequence is TGCGCCAGCAGCCAGGCTGATAGTGCCAGGTCGCCCCAGCATTTT. The genes are TRBV4-1 and TRBJ1-5; D unresolved. Germline lookup yields CDR1 MGHRA and CDR2 YSYEKL. The CDR3 covers 15 residues. Deletions cut 3 bases from V and 9 bases from J, with 18 bases between.

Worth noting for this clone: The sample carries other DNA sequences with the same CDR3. CDR3: CASSLDAADTQYF. As DNA, the CDR3 is TGTGCCAGCAGTTTAGACGCCGCGGATACGCAGTATTTT. The chain uses TRBV25-1 and TRBJ2-3; D gene ambiguous. V lost 5 bases and J 6 bases, leaving 12 bases between the germline ends. The CDR3 has 13 residues. Germline CDR1 is MGHDK and CDR2 is SYGVNS.

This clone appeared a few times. CDR3 region: CASSLRLGYNSPLHF. The CDR3 nucleotides are TGTGCCAGCTCTCTGAGGCTGGGTTATAATTCACCCCTCCACTTT. The chain couples TRBV6-5 to TRBJ1-6; unclear D gene. Trimming removed 8 bases from V and 4 bases from J, with 15 bases in between. The CDR3 spans 15 residues. Per the germline V gene, CDR1 is MNHEY and CDR2 is SVGAGI.

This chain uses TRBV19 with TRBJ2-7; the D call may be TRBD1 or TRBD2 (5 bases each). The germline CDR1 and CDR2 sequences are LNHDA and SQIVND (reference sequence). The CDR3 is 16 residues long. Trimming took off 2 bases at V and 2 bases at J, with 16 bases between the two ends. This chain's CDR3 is CASSIKRGWKTYEQYF. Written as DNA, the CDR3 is TGTGCCAGTAGTATAAAACGGGGCTGGAAAACCTACGAGCAGTACTTC.

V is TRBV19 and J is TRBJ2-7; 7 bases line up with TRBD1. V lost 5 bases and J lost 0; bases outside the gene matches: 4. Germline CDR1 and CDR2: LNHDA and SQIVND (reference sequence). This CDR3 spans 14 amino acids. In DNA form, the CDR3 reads TGTGCCAGTAGTTCACAGGGGACCTCCTACGAGCAGTACTTC. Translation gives CASSSQGTSYEQYF.

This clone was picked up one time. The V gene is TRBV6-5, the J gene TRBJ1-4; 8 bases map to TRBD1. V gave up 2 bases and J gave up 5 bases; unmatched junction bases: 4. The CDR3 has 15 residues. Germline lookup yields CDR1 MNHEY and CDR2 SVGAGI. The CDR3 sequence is CASSYRTGKNEKLFF. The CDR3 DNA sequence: TGTGCCAGCAGTTACAGGACAGGGAAGAATGAAAAACTGTTTTTT.

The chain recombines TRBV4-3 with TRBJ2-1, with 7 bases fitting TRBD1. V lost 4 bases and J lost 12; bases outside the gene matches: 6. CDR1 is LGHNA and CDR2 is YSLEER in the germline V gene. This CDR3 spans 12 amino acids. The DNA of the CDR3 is TGCGCCAGCAGCCGAGTACAGGGGAGGCAGTTCTTC. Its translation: CASSRVQGRQFF.

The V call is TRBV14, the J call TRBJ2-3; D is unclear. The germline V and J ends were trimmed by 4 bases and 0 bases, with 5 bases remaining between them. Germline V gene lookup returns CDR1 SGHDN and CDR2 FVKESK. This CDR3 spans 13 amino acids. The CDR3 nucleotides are TGTGCCAGCAGCCCGGACAGCACAGATACGCAGTATTTT. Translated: CASSPDSTDTQYF.

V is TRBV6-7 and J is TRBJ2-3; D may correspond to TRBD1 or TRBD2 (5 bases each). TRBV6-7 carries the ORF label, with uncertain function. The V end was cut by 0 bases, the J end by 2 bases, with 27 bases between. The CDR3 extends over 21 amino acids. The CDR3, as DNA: TGTGCCAGCAGTTACTCGATCTTTGCTCTTGTGCTGGGACGGGTCACAGATACGCAGTATTTT. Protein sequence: CASSYSIFALVLGRVTDTQYF.

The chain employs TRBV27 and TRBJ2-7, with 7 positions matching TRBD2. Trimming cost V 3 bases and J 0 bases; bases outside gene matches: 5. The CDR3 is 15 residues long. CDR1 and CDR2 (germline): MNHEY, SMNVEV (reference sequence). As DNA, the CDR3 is TGTGCCAGCAGTTTGTCTAGCGGAGACTCCTACGAGCAGTACTTC. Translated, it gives CASSLSSGDSYEQYF.

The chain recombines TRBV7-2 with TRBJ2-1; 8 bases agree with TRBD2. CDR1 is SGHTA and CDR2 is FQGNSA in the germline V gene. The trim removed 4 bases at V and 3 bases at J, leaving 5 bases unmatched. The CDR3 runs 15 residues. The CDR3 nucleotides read TGTGCCAGCAGCTCCGGGGGGGCCTTCTACAATGAGCAGTTCTTC. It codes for CASSSGGAFYNEQFF.

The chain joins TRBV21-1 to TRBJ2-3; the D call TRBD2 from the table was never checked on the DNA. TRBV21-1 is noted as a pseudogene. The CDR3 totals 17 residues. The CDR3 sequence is CASSPMEGGRSTDTQYF. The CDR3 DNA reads TGTGCCAGCAGCCCGATGGAGGGCGGGAGGAGCACAGATACGCAGTATTTT.

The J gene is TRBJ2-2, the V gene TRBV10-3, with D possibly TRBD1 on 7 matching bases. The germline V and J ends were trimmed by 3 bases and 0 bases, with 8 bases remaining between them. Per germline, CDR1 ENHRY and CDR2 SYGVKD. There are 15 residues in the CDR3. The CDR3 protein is CAISDRGANTGELFF. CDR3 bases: TGTGCCATCAGTGACAGGGGGGCGAACACCGGGGAGCTGTTTTTT.

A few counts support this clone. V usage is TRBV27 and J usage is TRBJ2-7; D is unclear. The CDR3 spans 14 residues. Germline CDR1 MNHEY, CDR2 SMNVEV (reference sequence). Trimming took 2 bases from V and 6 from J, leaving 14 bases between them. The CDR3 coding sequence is TGTGCCAGCAGTTTAATAGTTGGGGTATCCGAGCAGTACTTC. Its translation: CASSLIVGVSEQYF.

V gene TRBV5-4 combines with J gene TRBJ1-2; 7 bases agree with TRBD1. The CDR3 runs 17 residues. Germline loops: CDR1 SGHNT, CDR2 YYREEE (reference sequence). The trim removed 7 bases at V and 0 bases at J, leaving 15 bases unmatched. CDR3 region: CASGSQGDFRTNYGYTF. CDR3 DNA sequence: TGTGCCAGCGGCTCTCAGGGGGACTTCCGAACTAACTATGGCTACACCTTC. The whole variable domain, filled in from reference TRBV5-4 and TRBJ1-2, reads ETGVTQSPTHLIKTRGQQVTLRCSSQSGHNTVSWYQQALGQGPQFIFQYYREEENGRGNFPPRFSGLQFPNYSSELNVNALELDDSALYLCASGSQGDFRTNYGYTFGSGTRLTVV.

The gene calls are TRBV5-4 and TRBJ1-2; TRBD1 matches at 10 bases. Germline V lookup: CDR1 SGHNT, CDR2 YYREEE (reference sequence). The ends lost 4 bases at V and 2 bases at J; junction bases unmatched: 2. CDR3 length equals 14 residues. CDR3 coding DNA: TGTGCCAGCAGCGCGGGACAGGGGAACTATGGCTACACCTTC. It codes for CASSAGQGNYGYTF.